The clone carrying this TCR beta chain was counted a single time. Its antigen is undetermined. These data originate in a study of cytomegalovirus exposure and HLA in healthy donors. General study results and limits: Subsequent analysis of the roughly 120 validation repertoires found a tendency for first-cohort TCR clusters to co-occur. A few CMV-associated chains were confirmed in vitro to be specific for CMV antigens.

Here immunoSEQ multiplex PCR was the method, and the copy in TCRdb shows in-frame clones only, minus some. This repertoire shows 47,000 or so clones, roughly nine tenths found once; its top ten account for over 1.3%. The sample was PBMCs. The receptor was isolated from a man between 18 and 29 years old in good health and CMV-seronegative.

This CDR3 is CASRGGMGQNLGAYNEQFF. CDR3 sequence (DNA): TGTGCCAGCAGGGGGGGAATGGGGCAGAATCTGGGCGCCTACAATGAGCAGTTCTTC. J is TRBJ2-1 and V is TRBV28; TRBD2 is a possible D gene (6 bases). V was cut by 6 bases and J by 2 bases, with 26 bases left in between. CDR3 length: 19 amino acids. The germline V gene has CDR1 MDHEN and CDR2 SYDVKM.